Here is one T cell receptor beta chain with its context. This record belongs to a study of blood T cell repertoires in COVID-19. The overall study: COVID-19 samples collected from the United States, Italy and Spain covered acute and convalescent phases. T cells, B-cell-depleted T cells, or PBMCs supplied cDNA or gDNA.

CDR1 and CDR2 from the germline V gene are LGHNA and YSLEER. Trimming pared 0 bases from V and 3 bases from J, leaving 15 bases between. The CDR3 sequence is 16 residues long. Authors' analysis steps: Using reference gene primer amplification, nucleated cell counts were estimated. The repertoire was sequenced with immunoSEQ multiplex PCR; TCRdb's copy has only in-frame clones and lacks some. D and trimming were read from the DNA, whereas the V and J calls and clone size are those reported in that table. The data hold 300,000 to 350,000 clones, with about nine tenths observed a single time. Patients in Seattle were enrolled during active infection, then followed longitudinally.

V usage is TRBV4-3 and J usage is TRBJ2-7; D call uncertain. Sequencing was performed on peripheral blood. This TCR came from a woman aged 25 to 39 with COVID-19, enrolled during active disease. CDR3 sequence: CASSQDLTAKYYEQYF. CDR3 nucleotides: TGCGCCAGCAGCCAAGATCTCACAGCCAAGTACTACGAGCAGTACTTC.